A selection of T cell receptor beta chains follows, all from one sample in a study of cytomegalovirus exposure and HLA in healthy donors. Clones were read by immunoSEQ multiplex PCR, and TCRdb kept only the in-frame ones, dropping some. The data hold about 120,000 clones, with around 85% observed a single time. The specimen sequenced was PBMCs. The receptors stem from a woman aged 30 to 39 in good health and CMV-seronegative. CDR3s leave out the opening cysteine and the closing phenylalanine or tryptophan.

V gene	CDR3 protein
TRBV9	ASSPGGGSDTEAF
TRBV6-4	ASSDSGQASDTQY
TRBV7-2	ASSFGLAGLLGELF
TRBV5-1	ASSFYMSGGSYNEQF
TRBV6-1	ASSETSGSYNEQF
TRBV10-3	AISQRGRMGNQPQH
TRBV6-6	ASSEYGQGNYGYT
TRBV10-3	AISAGTSGGVQETQY
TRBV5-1	ASSLGSGGPAYEQY
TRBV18	ASSPLGTGGDYT
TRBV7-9	ASSTWTGEGAF
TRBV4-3	ASSQDSGTGVGTQY
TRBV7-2	ASSLGQGAGGYT
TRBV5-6	ASSLRTSGGAEQF
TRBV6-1	ASSGTAGGYT
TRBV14	ASSQDRGPWADTQY
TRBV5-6	ASSSTAGFEGDTQY
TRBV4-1	ASSQGQGGNQPQH
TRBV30	AWSVPPPADYQPQH
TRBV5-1	ASSWQKGLSGNTIY